The 9 T cell receptor beta chains below come from one sample, sequenced in a study of cytomegalovirus exposure and HLA in healthy donors. The PCR ran on 60 Vbeta and 13 Jbeta primers. Measured with immunoSEQ multiplex PCR; TCRdb has only the in-frame clones, and not every one. The table has about 140,000 clones, 73% seen once. The source material was PBMCs. Source of these receptors: a middle-aged woman in good health and CMV-seronegative.

The CDR3 is CASSPGTGGHEQFF. The CDR3 nucleotides read TGTGCCAGCAGTCCCGGGACAGGGGGGCATGAGCAGTTCTTC. The chain is built from TRBV11-2 and TRBJ2-1; 11 bases are a match to TRBD1. The CDR3 has 14 residues. CDR1 and CDR2 from the germline V gene are SGHAT and FQNNGV. The V segment lost 6 bases and the J segment 8 bases; nucleotides outside the gene matches: 6.

V and J are TRBV11-2 and TRBJ1-1; D gene ambiguous. Germline V CDR1 and CDR2: SGHAT, FQNNGV. The CDR3 has 16 amino acids. Trimming removed 3 bases at V and 4 bases at J, with 18 bases between. CDR3: CASSFARGFGSTEAFF. CDR3 sequence (DNA): TGTGCCAGCAGCTTTGCTAGAGGGTTTGGGAGCACTGAAGCTTTCTTT.

The genes are TRBV9 and TRBJ1-5; no firm D call. The germline V gene encodes CDR1 SGDLS and CDR2 YYNGEE. The V gene lost 0 bases and the J gene lost 7 bases, with 14 bases spanning the gap. This CDR3 spans 15 amino acids. Here the CDR3 reads CASSVDGVGRQPQHF. The CDR3 nucleotides read TGTGCCAGCAGCGTAGATGGGGTAGGGAGGCAGCCCCAGCATTTT.

This chain connects TRBV5-1 to TRBJ2-5; no clear D. This CDR3 spans 12 amino acids. Germline V gene data show CDR1 as SGHRS and CDR2 as YFSETQ. With 0 bases removed from V and 5 bases from J, the gap between germline ends came to 5 bases. In DNA form, the CDR3 reads TGCGCCAGCAGCTTGGCCGGGGAGACCCAGTACTTC. Residues: CASSLAGETQYF.

This clone is a singleton in its sample. The chain is built from TRBV11-2 and TRBJ2-7; 10 nucleotides match TRBD2. J lost 6 bases, V lost 5 bases, and 10 bases had no gene match. CDR3 length equals 15 residues. The germline CDR1 and CDR2 sequences are SGHAT and FQNNGV. The CDR3 is CASSPKLAGRSEQYF. The DNA of the CDR3 is TGTGCCAGCAGCCCGAAACTAGCGGGGAGGAGCGAGCAGTACTTC.

The rearrangement uses TRBV2 and TRBJ1-5, with 7 bases lining up with TRBD1. This CDR3 comprises 14 residues. In germline, CDR1 is SNHLY, CDR2 FYNNEI. The V segment lost 6 bases and the J segment 6 bases; nucleotides outside the gene matches: 8. CDR3 sequence: CASRTTGESQPQHF. Here the CDR3 DNA reads TGTGCCAGCAGGACTACAGGGGAAAGTCAGCCCCAGCATTTT. The entire variable domain, with the rest obtained from reference TRBV2 and TRBJ1-5, is as follows: EPEVTQTPSHQVTQMGQEVILRCVPISNHLYFYWYRQILGQKVEFLVSFYNNEISEKSEIFDDQFSVERPDGSNFTLKIRSTKLEDSAMYFCASRTTGESQPQHFGDGTRLSIL.

This clone has a handful of counts. The V gene is TRBV6-1, the J gene TRBJ1-1, with a weak D call TRBD1 (5 bases). The CDR3 spans 14 residues. V was shortened by 7 bases and J by 2 bases, with 14 bases between the two germline ends. The germline V gene encodes CDR1 MNHNS and CDR2 SASEGT. The DNA for the CDR3 is TGTGCCAGCATTGACGGGACTTTTAACACTGAAGCTTTCTTT. Its translation: CASIDGTFNTEAFF.

The chain is built from TRBV7-6 and TRBJ2-2; a weak D match, TRBD2 (5 bases). The V and J ends lost 2 bases and 5 bases respectively, with 9 bases between them. The CDR3 totals 14 residues. Germline V gene sequence: CDR1 SGHVS, CDR2 FNYEAQ. The chain's CDR3 is CASSLRTGTGELFF. The CDR3 DNA reads as TGTGCCAGCAGCTTAAGAACGGGGACCGGGGAGCTGTTTTTT.

The chain couples TRBV6-1 to TRBJ1-6; D is undetermined. Trimming shortened V by 0 bases and J by 4 bases, and 7 bases separated the two germline ends. The length of the CDR3 is 15 residues. The germline CDR1 and CDR2 sequences are MNHNS and SASEGT. The CDR3 DNA reads TGTGCCAGCAGTGAAGCGCTCGGGTATAATTCACCCCTCCACTTT. This codes for CASSEALGYNSPLHF.